The 22 T cell receptor beta chains below were found in one sample sequenced in a study of blood T cell repertoires in COVID-19. Here immunoSEQ multiplex PCR was the method, and the copy in TCRdb shows in-frame clones only, minus some. The sample lists tens of thousands of clones, 80% seen once, with 4% to 5.5% in the top ten. Material: peripheral blood. All receptors come from a woman between 70 and 85 years old with acute or convalescent COVID-19.

The chain is built from TRBV24-1 and TRBJ2-1; TRBD2 agrees at 8 bases. CDR3 length: 16 amino acids. J gave up 0 bases and V 5 bases, and 5 bases lay outside the gene matches. Germline-derived CDR1 and CDR2 are KGHDR and SFDVKD. CDR3 in DNA: TGTGCCACCAGTGGAACTAGCGGAAGCTCCTACAATGAGCAGTTCTTC. Encoded protein: CATSGTSGSSYNEQFF.

The chain carries TRBV7-8 and TRBJ2-7; 9 bases align to TRBD1. The CDR3 has 16 residues. V trimming: 5 bases; J trimming: 7 bases; junction bases outside the gene matches: 15. Germline V gene data show CDR1 as SGHVS and CDR2 as FQNEAQ. The DNA of the CDR3 is TGTGCCAGCAGCCTCACTACGGGGACAGGGTCGAGGGAGCAGTACTTC. Translated: CASSLTTGTGSREQYF.

V gene TRBV11-2 combines with J gene TRBJ2-1; the match to TRBD2 covers 10 bases. V gave up 0 bases and J gave up 8 bases; unmatched junction bases: 4. This CDR3 comprises 15 residues. CDR1 SGHAT and CDR2 FQNNGV come from the germline V gene. CDR3 DNA: TGTGCCAGCAGCTTAGAAGCGGGGGGGCAAGATGAGCAGTTCTTC. Amino acids: CASSLEAGGQDEQFF.

The chain links TRBV11-2 to TRBJ2-3, with a tentative D call TRBD1 (6 bases). CDR3 length equals 14 residues. V dropped 8 bases and J dropped 4 bases, with 16 bases sitting between them. CDR1 SGHAT and CDR2 FQNNGV come from the germline V gene. The chain's CDR3 is CASRMAGAADTQYF. Written as DNA, the CDR3 is TGTGCCAGCCGTATGGCAGGGGCGGCAGATACGCAGTATTTT.

The rearrangement links TRBV5-8 to TRBJ1-1; the match to TRBD1 covers 10 bases. The CDR3 sequence is 15 residues long. The junction had 5 bases not matched to a gene; V was cut back by 4 bases and J by 2 bases. Per the germline V gene, CDR1 is SGHTS and CDR2 is YDEGEE. The CDR3 protein is CASSRDRGGNTEAFF. The CDR3 DNA is TGTGCCAGCAGCCGGGACAGGGGCGGCAACACTGAAGCTTTCTTT.

This clone was found once. V gene TRBV29-1 combines with J gene TRBJ2-7; TRBD1 aligns across 9 bases. This CDR3 is 14 amino acids long. Germline V gene sequence: CDR1 SQVTM, CDR2 ANQGSEA. V gave up 3 bases and J gave up 4 bases; unmatched junction bases: 7. CDR3 amino acids: CSVDFAGQGYEQYF. Written as DNA, the CDR3 is TGCAGCGTTGATTTTGCGGGACAGGGATACGAGCAGTACTTC.

V gene TRBV25-1 combines with J gene TRBJ2-7, with a weak D call TRBD1 (6 bases). The CDR3 consists of 13 residues. The V end lost 10 bases, the J end lost 1 base, and 14 bases lay between the germline ends. Germline V gene data show CDR1 as MGHDK and CDR2 as SYGVNS. CDR3 sequence reads: CATAHRESYEQYF. The CDR3 region has the DNA TGTGCCACCGCCCACAGGGAGTCCTACGAGCAGTACTTC.

This clone was detected a few times. The chain carries TRBV27 and TRBJ2-2, with TRBD1 matching 10 bases. Germline loops: CDR1 MNHEY, CDR2 SMNVEV (reference sequence). The CDR3 is 17 residues long. V dropped 6 bases and J dropped 5; count of bases not matched to a gene: 12. Written as DNA, the CDR3 is TGTGCCAGCAGCTCTCCAGGGACAGGGGTAAATACCGGGGAGCTGTTTTTT. Its protein product is CASSSPGTGVNTGELFF.

The chain carries TRBV24-1 and TRBJ1-1, with D possibly matching TRBD1 (6 bases). Trimming took off 1 base at V and 12 bases at J, with 11 bases between the two ends. The germline CDR1 and CDR2 sequences are KGHDR and SFDVKD. This CDR3 is 12 amino acids long. CDR3 region: CATSDLQGGTFF. The CDR3 nucleotides are TGTGCCACCAGTGATTTACAGGGAGGGACTTTCTTT.

The genes are TRBV5-1 and TRBJ2-2; TRBD1 aligns across 11 bases. This CDR3 has 17 amino acids. V lost 0 bases, J lost 5 bases, and 6 bases stayed unmatched. Germline V lookup: CDR1 SGHRS, CDR2 YFSETQ. CDR3 coding DNA: TGCGCCAGCAGCTTGGCCCCCGGGACAGGGGGTACCGGGGAGCTGTTTTTT. It encodes CASSLAPGTGGTGELFF.

The chain uses TRBV7-9 and TRBJ1-2, with 9 nucleotides matching TRBD1. This CDR3 has 14 amino acids. V gave up 5 bases and J gave up 8 bases; unmatched junction bases: 9. Germline assignment: CDR1 SEHNR and CDR2 FQNEAQ (reference sequence). The chain's CDR3 is CASSTPGQGKGYTF. DNA of the CDR3: TGTGCCAGCAGCACTCCGGGACAGGGAAAAGGCTACACCTTC.

The genes are TRBV7-9 and TRBJ1-2; D uncertain. Germline V CDR1 and CDR2: SEHNR, FQNEAQ (reference sequence). The CDR3 sequence is 14 residues long. The V end lost 4 bases, the J end lost 6 bases, and 15 bases lay between the germline ends. The CDR3 is CASSWGTGGNGYTF. DNA for the CDR3: TGTGCCAGCAGCTGGGGTACGGGAGGGAATGGCTACACCTTC.

This clone was recorded only once. The V gene is TRBV5-8, the J gene TRBJ1-2; D not certain. V lost 4 bases to trimming and J lost 8 bases, with 18 bases between them. The CDR3 is 14 residues long. Germline loops: CDR1 SGHTS, CDR2 YDEGEE. In nucleotides, the CDR3 is TGTGCCAGCAGCCCCCGTCCGGGGTGGAAAGGCTACACCTTC. Translated, it gives CASSPRPGWKGYTF.

The chain employs TRBV29-1 and TRBJ1-2; D remains ambiguous. V shed 6 bases and J shed 2 bases, with 13 bases lying between them. The CDR3 is 13 amino acids. Germline V CDR1 and CDR2: SQVTM, ANQGSEA. This chain's CDR3 is CSVPEEVNYGYTF. In nucleotides, the CDR3 is TGCAGCGTCCCGGAGGAGGTCAACTATGGCTACACCTTC.

The chain couples TRBV6-6 to TRBJ1-2, with D perhaps TRBD1 (5 bases). The CDR3 extends over 12 amino acids. The germline V gene has CDR1 MNHNY and CDR2 SVGAGI (reference sequence). Trimming took off 6 bases at V and 8 bases at J, with 13 bases between the two ends. CDR3 loop: CASRIQGSGYTF. As DNA, the CDR3 is TGTGCCAGCAGGATCCAGGGATCAGGCTACACCTTC.

The chain recombines TRBV6-2 or TRBV6-3 with TRBJ1-5; TRBD1 aligns across 7 bases. The V and J ends lost 0 bases and 3 bases, in that order; junction bases with no gene match: 8. The CDR3 runs to 17 residues. Germline CDR1 is MNHEY and CDR2 is SVGEGT. The DNA for the CDR3 is TGTGCCAGCAGTTACTCGACGACAGGGATTGCCAATCAGCCCCAGCATTTT. It specifies CASSYSTTGIANQPQHF.

The chain is built from TRBV7-8 and TRBJ2-3, with 8 bases lining up with TRBD2. CDR1 is SGHVS and CDR2 is FQNEAQ in the germline V gene. The V segment lost 5 bases and the J segment 1 base; nucleotides outside the gene matches: 8. This CDR3 is 16 amino acids long. This CDR3 reads CASSRPLRGGTDTQYF. The CDR3 region has the DNA TGTGCCAGCAGCCGGCCCCTGCGGGGGGGCACAGATACGCAGTATTTT.

This chain connects TRBV2 to TRBJ1-5, with TRBD1 identical over 7 bases. The CDR3 spans 16 residues. V was clipped by 4 bases and J by 1 base; unmatched bases: 7. Germline V gene sequence: CDR1 SNHLY, CDR2 FYNNEI. As DNA, the CDR3 is TGTGCCAGCAGTGCGCGCAGGGGGGACAGCAATCAGCCCCAGCATTTT. Translating it yields CASSARRGDSNQPQHF.

The chain carries TRBV19 and TRBJ1-5; tentatively, D is TRBD1 (6 bases). This CDR3 comprises 14 residues. Trimming removed 5 bases at V and 3 bases at J, with 11 bases between. CDR1 LNHDA and CDR2 SQIVND come from the germline V gene (reference sequence). CDR3 region: CASSSRQDNQPQHF. The CDR3 coding sequence is TGTGCCAGTAGTTCCCGACAGGACAATCAGCCCCAGCATTTT.

The CDR3 here is CASSSIQGGETQYF. The CDR3 DNA reads as TGTGCCAGCAGTTCTATTCAGGGTGGGGAGACCCAGTACTTC. The chain combines TRBV6-5 with TRBJ2-5, with a possible D match to TRBD1 (5 bases). Trimming took off 4 bases at V and 5 bases at J, with 14 bases between the two ends. CDR1 MNHEY and CDR2 SVGAGI come from the germline V gene. This CDR3 is built from 14 residues.

Details on this clone: Its ends do not fully match the called genes, so a read error is possible. J is TRBJ1-2 and V is TRBV19, with D possibly TRBD1 on 6 matching bases. The germline gives CDR1 LNHDA, CDR2 SQIVND (reference sequence). The CDR3 sequence is 13 residues long. The CDR3 DNA is TGTGCCAGTAGTATAACAGGGCAGCGCTCCAATCGCTTC. It codes for CASSITGQRSNRF.

The chain has TRBV6-5 and TRBJ2-7, with 10 nucleotides matching TRBD1. This CDR3 region has 16 residues. Germline lookup yields CDR1 MNHEY and CDR2 SVGAGI. Losses at the gene ends were 4 bases for V and 2 bases for J; bases not matched to a gene: 8. The CDR3 coding sequence is TGTGCCAGCAGTTCGTATGGACAGGGGGTTCCCTACGAGCAGTACTTC. This gives the protein CASSSYGQGVPYEQYF.